The 31 T cell receptor beta chains reported below all come from one sample, sequenced in a study of brain T cells in children with intractable seizures. Data came from immunoSEQ multiplex PCR; TCRdb stores just in-frame clones and leaves some out. The sample has 300,000 to 400,000 clones, more than 85% seen once; the top ten hold 5% to 7%. Time point indicated: blood from clinic visit 5 months post-surgery; TSC patient then seizure free. Sequenced material: peripheral blood, taken about 5 months after surgery. The receptors here all came from a boy under three years old with tuberous sclerosis and intractable seizures.

This clone was seen just once. The chain combines TRBV29-1 with TRBJ1-1, with unresolved D. V was trimmed by 7 bases and J by 1 base, leaving 10 bases between them. Germline lookup yields CDR1 SQVTM and CDR2 ANQGSEA. The CDR3 has 12 residues. The CDR3 DNA reads TGCAGCGCGAGTTGGGGGAACACTGAAGCTTTCTTT. This codes for CSASWGNTEAFF.

The chain couples TRBV19 to TRBJ1-3; tentatively, D is TRBD1 (6 bases). CDR1 LNHDA and CDR2 SQIVND come from the germline V gene (reference sequence). With 0 bases removed from V and 8 bases from J, the gap between germline ends came to 14 bases. The CDR3 totals 15 residues. CDR3 in amino acids: CASSIDRGQRDTIYF. The CDR3 bases are TGTGCCAGTAGTATAGATCGTGGACAGCGGGACACCATATATTTT.

This clone showed up just once. The chain is built from TRBV28 and TRBJ2-1, with TRBD2 identical over 11 bases. The CDR3 covers 15 residues. Per the germline V gene, CDR1 is MDHEN and CDR2 is SYDVKM. J lost 9 bases, V lost 4 bases, and 8 bases had no gene match. In DNA form, the CDR3 reads TGTGCCAGCAGTTCCCCCGACCTAGCGGGGGGTGAGCAGTTCTTC. Its protein is CASSSPDLAGGEQFF.

This chain links TRBV29-1 with TRBJ2-1; no clear D gene. The CDR3 spans 13 residues. From germline, CDR1 is SQVTM and CDR2 ANQGSEA. Trimming cost V 4 bases and J 0 bases, with 7 bases left between them. The CDR3 region is CSVVISSYNEQFF. The DNA of the CDR3 is TGCAGCGTTGTTATTAGCTCCTACAATGAGCAGTTCTTC.

The gene calls are TRBV6-1 and TRBJ2-3, with a weak D call TRBD1 (5 bases). This CDR3 is built from 18 residues. Deletions cut 3 bases from V and 5 bases from J, with 24 bases between. Germline V gene data show CDR1 as MNHNS and CDR2 as SASEGT. CDR3 protein: CASSDVGWPAPGLDTQYF. In DNA form, the CDR3 reads TGTGCCAGCAGTGACGTCGGTTGGCCGGCCCCAGGGTTAGATACGCAGTATTTT.

The chain combines TRBV24-1 with TRBJ2-3; 8 bases are a match to TRBD2. CDR1 is KGHDR, CDR2 SFDVKD, per germline. CDR3 length: 15 residues. V trimming: 9 bases; J trimming: 4 bases; junction bases outside the gene matches: 11. The CDR3 sequence is CATLGAGERADTQYF. The CDR3 coding sequence is TGTGCCACCTTAGGAGCGGGGGAAAGGGCAGATACGCAGTATTTT.

The V and J genes are TRBV21-1 and TRBJ1-1. TRBV21-1 is given as a pseudogene. The CDR3 runs 10 residues. The CDR3: CASRNTEAFF. The CDR3 region has the DNA TGTGCCAGCAGGAACACTGAAGCTTTCTTT.

This chain links TRBV4-2 with TRBJ1-3; D remains ambiguous. The CDR3 extends over 20 amino acids. Germline V gene lookup returns CDR1 LGHNA and CDR2 YNFKEQ. Trimming cost V 0 bases and J 0 bases, with 21 bases left between them. The CDR3 nucleotides are TGTGCCAGCAGCCAAGACCCTGTGGTTGAAGGTTATTCCTCTGGAAACACCATATATTTT. Amino acids: CASSQDPVVEGYSSGNTIYF.

The J gene is TRBJ2-7, the V gene TRBV6-1, with TRBD2 as a possible D gene (6 bases). Germline V gene lookup returns CDR1 MNHNS and CDR2 SASEGT. Trimming removed 0 bases from V and 0 bases from J, with 6 bases in between. The CDR3 is made up of 14 amino acids. In DNA form, the CDR3 reads TGTGCCAGCAGTGAAGCGGGAGGCTCCTACGAGCAGTACTTC. Residues: CASSEAGGSYEQYF.

V gene TRBV2 combines with J gene TRBJ2-3, with 7 nucleotides matching TRBD1. The junction had 3 bases not matched to a gene; V was cut back by 8 bases and J by 4 bases. CDR1 and CDR2 (germline): SNHLY, FYNNEI. CDR3 length: 12 residues. The CDR3 bases are TGTGCCAGCGAGGGGGCCCCAGATACGCAGTATTTT. This encodes CASEGAPDTQYF.

This rearrangement joins TRBV14 to TRBJ1-1; D may be TRBD1 (6 bases). Germline CDR1 reads SGHDN; CDR2 reads FVKESK. The CDR3 loop spans 15 amino acids. Deletions cut 4 bases from V and 4 bases from J, with 16 bases between. The CDR3 coding sequence is TGTGCCAGCAGCCGGAGGACAGCTGGTCCCACTGAAGCTTTCTTT. It specifies CASSRRTAGPTEAFF.

The chain employs TRBV19 and TRBJ2-3; TRBD2 might be the D (6 bases). This CDR3 region has 14 residues. Between the trimmed V and J ends, which lost 10 bases and 0 bases, there was a span of 14 bases. Germline lookup yields CDR1 LNHDA and CDR2 SQIVND (reference sequence). The CDR3 region has the DNA TGTGCCACGGTTCAGGCGGGAAGCACAGATACGCAGTATTTT. This translates into CATVQAGSTDTQYF.

This clone showed up just once. The chain uses TRBV2 and TRBJ1-3; D call uncertain. The V gene's germline CDR1 is SNHLY and CDR2 FYNNEI. V was shortened by 11 bases and J by 0 bases, with 17 bases between the two germline ends. The CDR3 is 15 residues long. The CDR3 is CASNRGDLSGNTIYF. As DNA, the CDR3 is TGTGCCTCTAACCGCGGGGATCTCTCTGGAAACACCATATATTTT.

The V gene is TRBV10-3, the J gene TRBJ1-2, with no clear D. CDR3 length: 11 residues. Trimming removed 0 bases from V and 6 bases from J, with 2 bases in between. The V gene's germline CDR1 is ENHRY and CDR2 SYGVKD. CDR3 nucleotide sequence: TGTGCCATCAGTGAGTCGCATGGCTACACCTTC. As protein: CAISESHGYTF.

The rearrangement links TRBV6-5 to TRBJ2-7; D may be TRBD1 or TRBD2 (6 bases each). Germline loops: CDR1 MNHEY, CDR2 SVGAGI. Trimming stripped 6 bases from V and 7 bases from J, with 19 bases between. The CDR3 extends over 14 amino acids. The CDR3 nucleotides are TGTGCCAGCAGGAGACCCGCAGGGGCGGGAGAGCAGTACTTC. Translating it yields CASRRPAGAGEQYF.

The table lists this clone with a few counts. The J gene is TRBJ2-1, the V gene TRBV24-1, with 11 bases matching TRBD1. This CDR3 region has 15 residues. V trimming: 1 base; J trimming: 9 bases; junction bases outside the gene matches: 4. The V gene's germline CDR1 is KGHDR and CDR2 SFDVKD. This CDR3 reads CATSDFSGTGGEQFF. CDR3 coding DNA: TGTGCCACCAGTGATTTCTCCGGGACAGGGGGTGAGCAGTTCTTC.

The chain couples TRBV13 to TRBJ1-1; D uncertain. Per the germline V gene, CDR1 is PRHDT and CDR2 is FYEKMQ (reference sequence). This CDR3 has 13 residues. With 5 bases removed from V and 1 base from J, the gap between germline ends came to 8 bases. The CDR3 DNA reads as TGTGCCAGCAGCCGAAGGACGAACACTGAAGCTTTCTTT. This codes for CASSRRTNTEAFF.

The chain is built from TRBV7-9 and TRBJ2-1, with D possibly matching TRBD1 (6 bases). Germline V lookup: CDR1 SEHNR, CDR2 FQNEAQ (reference sequence). V was cut by 6 bases and J by 5 bases, with 8 bases left in between. The CDR3 contains 12 residues. This CDR3 reads CASSWGHNEQFF. As DNA, the CDR3 is TGTGCCAGCAGTTGGGGGCACAATGAGCAGTTCTTC.

V is TRBV3-1 (or the pseudogene TRBV3-2) and J is TRBJ2-6; D not certain. V lost 0 bases to trimming and J lost 4 bases, with 10 bases between them. This CDR3 has 16 residues. Germline CDR1 is LGHDT and CDR2 is YNNKEL (reference sequence). CDR3 loop: CASSQESKTGANVLTF. The CDR3 region has the DNA TGTGCCAGCAGCCAAGAGAGTAAGACCGGGGCCAACGTCCTGACTTTC.

V is TRBV5-4 and J is TRBJ1-2, with D tentatively TRBD1 (5 bases). Trimming cost V 0 bases and J 2 bases, with 11 bases left between them. Germline V gene sequence: CDR1 SGHNT, CDR2 YYREEE (reference sequence). This CDR3 is built from 15 residues. For the CDR3, the DNA is TGTGCCAGCAGCTTGGGACCGACAGCAAACTATGGCTACACCTTC. As protein: CASSLGPTANYGYTF.

The chain is built from TRBV13 and TRBJ2-6, with D tentatively TRBD2 (5 bases). The CDR3 is 18 amino acids. V lost 0 bases and J lost 4, with 16 bases in between. Looked up from germline, CDR1 is PRHDT and CDR2 is FYEKMQ (reference sequence). The chain's CDR3 is CASSLGRMGRGGANVLTF. In nucleotides, the CDR3 is TGTGCCAGCAGCTTAGGGAGAATGGGTAGAGGGGGGGCCAACGTCCTGACTTTC.

The rearrangement uses TRBV19 and TRBJ2-3; D might be TRBD1 (6 bases). The CDR3 runs 15 residues. Germline V CDR1 and CDR2: LNHDA, SQIVND (reference sequence). The V end lost 5 bases, the J end lost 0 bases, and 12 bases lay between the germline ends. The CDR3, as DNA: TGTGCCAGTAGTCCTCGACAGGCCAGCACAGATACGCAGTATTTT. It translates to CASSPRQASTDTQYF.

The chain links TRBV9 to TRBJ1-5; D might be TRBD1 (5 bases). V dropped 4 bases and J dropped 4 bases, with 12 bases sitting between them. The V gene's germline CDR1 is SGDLS and CDR2 YYNGEE. The CDR3 sequence is 14 residues long. The CDR3 region has the DNA TGTGCCAGCAGCATAGATGGGGGTAATCAGCCCCAGCATTTT. It yields the protein CASSIDGGNQPQHF.

This clone came up once. The genes are TRBV19 and TRBJ2-2; TRBD1 aligns across 10 bases. The junction had 6 bases not matched to a gene; V was cut back by 3 bases and J by 5 bases. The germline V gene encodes CDR1 LNHDA and CDR2 SQIVND (reference sequence). The CDR3 covers 16 residues. CDR3 bases: TGTGCCAGTAGTATCCCTGGACAGGGGGGGACCGGGGAGCTGTTTTTT. Protein sequence: CASSIPGQGGTGELFF.

The chain carries TRBV7-8 and TRBJ1-5, with a possible D match to TRBD1 (6 bases). Germline values: CDR1 SGHVS, CDR2 FQNEAQ. The length of the CDR3 is 12 residues. Trimming pared 5 bases from V and 7 bases from J, leaving 9 bases between. Written as DNA, the CDR3 is TGTGCCAGCAGCGGACAGTCACAGCCCCAGCATTTT. Amino acid sequence: CASSGQSQPQHF.

The rearrangement uses TRBV10-3 and TRBJ2-3, with TRBD1 matching 8 bases. This CDR3 spans 16 amino acids. The V gene end was trimmed by 6 bases and the J gene end by 0 bases; junction bases not matched to a gene: 8. Per the germline V gene, CDR1 is ENHRY and CDR2 is SYGVKD. The CDR3 DNA reads TGTGCCATCAGCCCTAGGACAGGGCCTAGCACAGATACGCAGTATTTT. This codes for CAISPRTGPSTDTQYF.

The J gene is TRBJ1-2, the V gene TRBV7-2; D not resolved. Per the germline V gene, CDR1 is SGHTA and CDR2 is FQGNSA. The CDR3 contains 16 residues. Trimming took 5 bases from V and 0 from J, leaving 16 bases between them. The CDR3 reads CASSQGAGLANYGYTF. In DNA form, the CDR3 reads TGTGCCAGCAGCCAAGGAGCAGGATTAGCTAACTATGGCTACACCTTC.

The CDR3 sequence is CASSATSERQETQYF. The CDR3 bases are TGTGCCAGCAGCGCCACTAGCGAAAGACAAGAGACCCAGTACTTC. The chain joins TRBV9 to TRBJ2-5, with 7 bases aligning to TRBD2. The CDR3 totals 15 residues. CDR1 and CDR2 (germline): SGDLS, YYNGEE. With V trimmed by 3 bases and J by 2 bases, 7 bases remained unmatched. Complete variable domain (other parts from reference TRBV9 and TRBJ2-5): DSGVTQTPKHLITATGQRVTLRCSPRSGDLSVYWYQQSLDQGLQFLIQYYNGEERAKGNILERFSAQQFPDLHSELNLSSLELGDSALYFCASSATSERQETQYFGPGTRLLVL.

This clone appeared once. This sequence joins TRBV4-1 and TRBJ2-7, with 7 bases matching TRBD2. Germline lookup yields CDR1 MGHRA and CDR2 YSYEKL. After removal of 3 bases from V and 2 bases from J, the junction contained 10 bases not matched to a gene. The CDR3 sequence is 16 residues long. The CDR3 spells CASSHVLALQPYEQYF. CDR3 nucleotide sequence: TGCGCCAGCAGCCATGTACTAGCGCTCCAACCCTACGAGCAGTACTTC.

This chain connects TRBV5-1 to TRBJ1-3; a weak D match, TRBD1 (5 bases). The V end was cut by 4 bases, the J end by 1 base, with 12 bases between. CDR1 SGHRS and CDR2 YFSETQ come from the germline V gene. CDR3 length: 15 residues. The CDR3: CASSEGETSGNTIYF. DNA of the CDR3: TGCGCCAGCAGCGAAGGGGAAACGTCTGGAAACACCATATATTTT.

As for this clone: The identical CDR3 is also encoded by other nucleotide sequences in the sample. The chain has TRBV30 and TRBJ1-2, with 8 bases that match TRBD1. Looked up from germline, CDR1 is GTSNPN and CDR2 is SVGIG (reference sequence). The ends lost 5 bases at V and 5 bases at J; junction bases unmatched: 4. The CDR3 contains 12 residues. The CDR3, as DNA: TGTGCCTGGGGGACAGGAGGGTATGGCTACACCTTC. Translation: CAWGTGGYGYTF. The variable domain in full, completed from reference TRBV30 and TRBJ1-2, reads SQTIHQWPATLVQPVGSPLSLECTVEGTSNPNLYWYRQAAGRGLQLLFYSVGIGQISSEVPQNLSASRPQDRQFILSSKKLLLSDSGFYLCAWGTGGYGYTFGSGTRLTVV.